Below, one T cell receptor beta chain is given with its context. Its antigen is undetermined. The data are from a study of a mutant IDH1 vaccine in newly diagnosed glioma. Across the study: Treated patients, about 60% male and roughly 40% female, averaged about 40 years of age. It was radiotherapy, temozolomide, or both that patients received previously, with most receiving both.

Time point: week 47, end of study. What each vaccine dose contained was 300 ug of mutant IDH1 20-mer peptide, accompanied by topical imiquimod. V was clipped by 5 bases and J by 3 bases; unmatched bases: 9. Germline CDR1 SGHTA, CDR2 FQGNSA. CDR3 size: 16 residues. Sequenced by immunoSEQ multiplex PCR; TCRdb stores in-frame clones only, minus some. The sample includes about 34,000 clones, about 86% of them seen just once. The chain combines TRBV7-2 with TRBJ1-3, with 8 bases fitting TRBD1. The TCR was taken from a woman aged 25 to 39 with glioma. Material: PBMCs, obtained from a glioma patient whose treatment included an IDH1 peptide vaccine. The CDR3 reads CASSLSTGGVGNTIYF. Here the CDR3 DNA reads TGTGCCAGCAGCCTGAGTACAGGGGGAGTTGGAAACACCATATATTTT.